Presented here are 4 T cell receptor beta chains from one specimen sequenced in a study of blood T cell repertoires in COVID-19. The table came from immunoSEQ multiplex PCR; TCRdb's copy has only in-frame clones and leaves some out. The top ten hold approximately 4.6% of the sample, which has about 160,000 clones, 85% to 95% seen once. The sequenced sample was peripheral blood. These receptors all come from a woman in her forties or fifties with acute or convalescent COVID-19.

V is TRBV6-5 and J is TRBJ2-1; 9 nucleotides agree with TRBD2. Per the germline V gene, CDR1 is MNHEY and CDR2 is SVGAGI. With 2 bases clipped from V and 8 bases from J, the junction kept 4 bases outside the gene matches. This CDR3 has 14 amino acids. The CDR3 nucleotides read TGTGCCAGCAGTTACAAGCGGGGGGTGGATGAGCAGTTCTTC. It yields the protein CASSYKRGVDEQFF.

The rearrangement uses TRBV19 and TRBJ2-1; the match to TRBD1 covers 9 bases. Looked up from germline, CDR1 is LNHDA and CDR2 is SQIVND (reference sequence). This CDR3 spans 14 amino acids. The V and J ends lost 5 bases and 14 bases, in that order; junction bases with no gene match: 13. The CDR3 is CASSLFLGTGKKFF. CDR3 bases: TGTGCCAGTAGTCTATTCTTGGGGACAGGGAAGAAGTTCTTC.

This chain links TRBV7-6 with TRBJ1-1; D ambiguous. Between the trimmed V and J ends, which lost 4 bases and 1 base, there was a span of 10 bases. The length of the CDR3 is 14 residues. Germline CDR1 and CDR2: SGHVS and FNYEAQ. The CDR3 coding sequence is TGTGCCAGCAGCTCGTGGCGGCAGAACACTGAAGCTTTCTTT. Amino acids: CASSSWRQNTEAFF.

The chain links TRBV7-9 to TRBJ1-4; tentatively, D is TRBD1 (5 bases). The CDR3 length is 16 residues. V shed 4 bases and J shed 3 bases, with 15 bases lying between them. Germline assignment: CDR1 SEHNR and CDR2 FQNEAQ (reference sequence). DNA for the CDR3: TGTGCCAGCAGCTCGGGCAGGGTAGTCGCTAATGAAAAACTGTTTTTT. It specifies CASSSGRVVANEKLFF.